The clone carrying this TCR beta chain occurred once. The sample comes from a study of blood T cell repertoires in COVID-19. J lost 1 base, V lost 4 bases, and 1 base had no gene match. Looked up from germline, CDR1 is LGHNA and CDR2 is YNFKEQ. The CDR3 has 14 amino acids. The data were produced by immunoSEQ multiplex PCR, yet TCRdb's version contains in-frame clones alone and is incomplete. The top ten hold around 2.6% of the sample, which has hundreds of thousands of clones, around 90% seen once. This receptor was obtained from a man between 60 and 75 years old who had recovered from COVID-19. The genes are TRBV4-2 and TRBJ2-7; 10 bases align to TRBD1. Sequencing used PBMCs or T cells enriched from blood (not recorded which). Written as DNA, the CDR3 is TGTGCCAGCAGCCCGGACAGGGGGTCCTACGAGCAGTACTTC. Translation gives CASSPDRGSYEQYF.